These 30 T cell receptor beta chains came from one sample sequenced in a study of blood T cell repertoires in COVID-19. Profiled with immunoSEQ multiplex PCR; TCRdb holds only in-frame clones, not every one. The sample has some 220,000 clones, 75% to 90% seen once. Sequencing used peripheral blood. The receptors were gathered from a woman in her 70s with COVID-19, enrolled during active disease.

The rearrangement joins TRBV30 to TRBJ2-5; D remains ambiguous. The CDR3 contains 13 residues. The germline V and J ends were trimmed by 1 base and 14 bases, with 20 bases remaining between them. Germline CDR1 and CDR2: GTSNPN and SVGIG (reference sequence). The CDR3 loop reads CAWSGFAVPLPYF. The CDR3 DNA follows: TGTGCCTGGAGTGGTTTTGCGGTCCCATTACCATACTTC.

The chain uses TRBV29-1 and TRBJ1-2; D perhaps matches TRBD1 (6 bases). The CDR3 totals 12 residues. The germline CDR1 and CDR2 sequences are SQVTM and ANQGSEA. Trimming removed 4 bases from V and 8 bases from J, with 14 bases in between. For the CDR3, the DNA is TGCAGCGTTGTTCAGGGGCAAAACGGCTACACCTTC. This gives the protein CSVVQGQNGYTF.

J is TRBJ2-1 and V is TRBV28; 12 positions agree with TRBD1. The germline V gene has CDR1 MDHEN and CDR2 SYDVKM. This CDR3 has 16 amino acids. V was pared by 5 bases and J by 8 bases, with 10 bases of the junction left unmatched. The CDR3 loop reads CASSIGGDRGLYEQFF. The CDR3 region has the DNA TGTGCCAGCAGTATTGGCGGGGACAGGGGGCTCTATGAGCAGTTCTTC.

The rearrangement links TRBV10-3 to TRBJ2-4, with TRBD1 matching 8 bases. The V gene end was trimmed by 3 bases and the J gene end by 7 bases; junction bases not matched to a gene: 8. CDR3 length equals 15 residues. Per the germline V gene, CDR1 is ENHRY and CDR2 is SYGVKD. CDR3 loop: CAISDLTGVGNIQYF. As DNA, the CDR3 is TGTGCCATCAGTGATTTGACAGGGGTGGGGAACATTCAGTACTTC.

This clone was recorded a few times. The chain employs TRBV29-1 and TRBJ1-1, with D tentatively TRBD1 (6 bases). Germline V gives CDR1 SQVTM, CDR2 ANQGSEA. The CDR3 length is 14 residues. Trimming cost V 4 bases and J 4 bases, with 16 bases left between them. The CDR3 coding sequence is TGCAGCGTTGCCAGGGGCCGCGAAATCACTGAAGCTTTCTTT. Its protein product is CSVARGREITEAFF.

This clone was picked up one time. The chain recombines TRBV10-3 with TRBJ2-7; 7 nucleotides agree with TRBD2. Looked up from germline, CDR1 is ENHRY and CDR2 is SYGVKD. J gave up 2 bases and V 6 bases, and 4 bases lay outside the gene matches. The CDR3 contains 13 residues. The CDR3 loop is CAIRGGQTYEQYF. The CDR3 bases are TGTGCCATCAGGGGAGGGCAGACCTACGAGCAGTACTTC.

The chain has TRBV10-3 and TRBJ1-3; D ambiguous. The CDR3 consists of 15 residues. Germline CDR1 ENHRY, CDR2 SYGVKD. V lost 3 bases, J lost 0 bases, and 9 bases lay in between. The CDR3 sequence: CAISDTGLSGNTIYF. CDR3 DNA: TGTGCCATCAGTGATACCGGACTCTCTGGAAACACCATATATTTT.

The V gene is TRBV6-6, the J gene TRBJ2-6; D is possibly TRBD2 (6 bases). V was trimmed by 5 bases and J by 0 bases, leaving 14 bases between them. The CDR3 is 17 amino acids. CDR1 and CDR2 (germline): MNHNY, SVGAGI (reference sequence). CDR3 residues: CASSPRGGDSGANVLTF. Written as DNA, the CDR3 is TGTGCCAGCAGTCCACGGGGCGGGGACTCTGGGGCCAACGTCCTGACTTTC.

This rearrangement joins TRBV5-1 to TRBJ2-2; tentatively, D is TRBD2 (6 bases). Trimming took off 4 bases at V and 5 bases at J, with 12 bases between the two ends. CDR3 length: 14 residues. From germline, CDR1 is SGHRS and CDR2 YFSETQ. This CDR3 reads CASSDLATTGELFF. Here the CDR3 DNA reads TGCGCCAGCAGCGATCTAGCGACTACCGGGGAGCTGTTTTTT. The whole variable domain, filled in from reference TRBV5-1 and TRBJ2-2, reads KAGVTQTPRYLIKTRGQQVTLSCSPISGHRSVSWYQQTPGQGLQFLFEYFSETQRNKGNFPGRFSGRQFSNSRSEMNVSTLELGDSALYLCASSDLATTGELFFGEGSRLTVL.

This rearrangement joins TRBV14 to TRBJ2-7; D is perhaps TRBD2 (6 bases). Germline lookup yields CDR1 SGHDN and CDR2 FVKESK. CDR3 size: 14 residues. The V end lost 3 bases, the J end lost 6 bases, and 15 bases lay between the germline ends. The CDR3 is CASSQSRLVSEQYF. CDR3 nucleotide sequence: TGTGCCAGCAGCCAGTCCAGACTAGTTTCCGAGCAGTACTTC. The full variable domain, rest sourced from reference TRBV14 and TRBJ2-7, is EAGVTQFPSHSVIEKGQTVTLRCDPISGHDNLYWYRRVMGKEIKFLLHFVKESKQDESGMPNNRFLAERTGGTYSTLKVQPAELEDSGVYFCASSQSRLVSEQYFGPGTRLTVT.

V is TRBV10-3 and J is TRBJ1-2; no reliable D call. Per germline, CDR1 ENHRY and CDR2 SYGVKD. This CDR3 is 14 amino acids long. The V gene lost 6 bases and the J gene lost 3 bases, with 14 bases spanning the gap. CDR3 residues: CAISERRFDYGYTF. The CDR3 nucleotides read TGTGCCATCAGCGAGAGGCGGTTTGACTATGGCTACACCTTC.

The genes are TRBV4-3 and TRBJ2-1, with TRBD1 identical over 8 bases. CDR1 LGHNA and CDR2 YSLEER come from the germline V gene. CDR3 length: 15 residues. Trimming removed 0 bases from V and 8 bases from J; junction bases left unmatched: 6. The CDR3 loop reads CASSQDPQGAYEQFF. In nucleotides, the CDR3 is TGCGCCAGCAGCCAAGATCCCCAGGGGGCTTATGAGCAGTTCTTC.

The chain is built from TRBV6-5 and TRBJ2-7; possibly TRBD1 for D (6 bases). V was pared by 2 bases and J by 4 bases, with 15 bases between. CDR3 length: 15 amino acids. The germline gives CDR1 MNHEY, CDR2 SVGAGI. The CDR3 protein is CASSYTAGAPYEQYF. The CDR3 nucleotides read TGTGCCAGCAGTTACACGGCAGGGGCTCCTTACGAGCAGTACTTC.

This rearrangement joins TRBV6-5 to TRBJ2-3, with 7 nucleotides matching TRBD2. The CDR3 is made up of 12 amino acids. The germline V gene has CDR1 MNHEY and CDR2 SVGAGI. Unmatched junction bases numbered 2, after V lost 5 bases and J lost 6 bases. The chain's CDR3 is CASSPGGDTQYF. The CDR3, as DNA: TGTGCCAGCAGTCCCGGGGGGGATACGCAGTATTTT.

This sequence joins TRBV4-1 and TRBJ2-7, with D perhaps TRBD2 (6 bases). Between the trimmed V and J ends, which lost 0 bases and 2 bases, there was a span of 11 bases. The V gene's germline CDR1 is MGHRA and CDR2 YSYEKL. This CDR3 has 15 residues. The CDR3 loop is CASSQEVAGPYEQYF. The CDR3 DNA reads as TGCGCCAGCAGCCAAGAAGTGGCGGGGCCCTACGAGCAGTACTTC.

This chain uses TRBV28 with TRBJ2-1; TRBD2 agrees at 12 bases. CDR3 size: 15 residues. Germline CDR1 and CDR2: MDHEN and SYDVKM. Germline trimming cut 5 bases from V and 10 bases from J; bases unmatched to any gene: 9. CDR3 region: CASSRASGRAGEQFF. The CDR3 DNA is TGTGCCAGCAGTCGGGCTAGCGGGAGGGCCGGAGAGCAGTTCTTC. Variable domain in full (rest from reference TRBV28 and TRBJ2-1): DVKVTQSSRYLVKRTGEKVFLECVQDMDHENMFWYRQDPGLGLRLIYFSYDVKMKEKGDIPEGYSVSREKKERFSLILESASTNQTSMYLCASSRASGRAGEQFFGPGTRLTVL.

The CDR3 bases are TGTGCCAGCAGCGTAGACTTCTACAATGAGCAGTTCTTC. Protein product: CASSVDFYNEQFF. The rearrangement uses TRBV9 and TRBJ2-1, with D uncertain. CDR3 length: 13 amino acids. Per the germline V gene, CDR1 is SGDLS and CDR2 is YYNGEE. Deletions cut 0 bases from V and 3 bases from J, with 4 bases between.

V gene TRBV7-6 combines with J gene TRBJ1-6; a weak D match, TRBD1 (5 bases). The V gene lost 0 bases and the J gene lost 7 bases, with 10 bases spanning the gap. In germline, CDR1 is SGHVS, CDR2 FNYEAQ. There are 15 residues in the CDR3. DNA of the CDR3: TGTGCCAGCAGCTTAGCCGGGGGGGGGAATTCACCCCTCCACTTT. Translated: CASSLAGGGNSPLHF.

This chain links TRBV9 with TRBJ2-1; no clear D gene. Germline CDR1 and CDR2: SGDLS and YYNGEE. Trimming took 3 bases from V and 6 from J, leaving 16 bases between them. The CDR3 length is 15 residues. This CDR3 is CASSARWQSPNEQFF. The CDR3 nucleotides read TGTGCCAGCAGCGCACGATGGCAATCGCCCAATGAGCAGTTCTTC.

The CDR3 is CAISELFGGYGYTF. The CDR3 DNA follows: TGTGCCATCAGTGAGTTGTTCGGGGGGTATGGCTACACCTTC. The rearrangement uses TRBV10-3 and TRBJ1-2, with a possible D match to TRBD1 (5 bases). This CDR3 comprises 14 residues. Germline lookup yields CDR1 ENHRY and CDR2 SYGVKD. Trimming took off 1 base at V and 5 bases at J, with 11 bases between the two ends.

The rearrangement links TRBV19 to TRBJ1-3; D may be TRBD1 (6 bases). Germline V gives CDR1 LNHDA, CDR2 SQIVND (reference sequence). The CDR3 spans 14 residues. Trimming shortened V by 3 bases and J by 3 bases, and 9 bases separated the two germline ends. The CDR3: CASSIRGYGNTIYF. The CDR3 DNA is TGTGCCAGTAGTATCAGGGGTTATGGAAACACCATATATTTT. Together with reference TRBV19 and TRBJ1-3, the CDR3 gives the full variable domain: DGGITQSPKYLFRKEGQNVTLSCEQNLNHDAMYWYRQDPGQGLRLIYYSQIVNDFQKGDIAEGYSVSREKKESFPLTVTSAQKNPTAFYLCASSIRGYGNTIYFGEGSWLTVV.

This rearrangement joins TRBV6-2 or TRBV6-3 to TRBJ2-7; D is perhaps TRBD1 (6 bases). Trimming left V 2 bases short and J 4 bases short, with 9 bases between. The CDR3 spans 13 residues. Germline CDR1 is MNHEY and CDR2 is SVGEGT. CDR3 nucleotides: TGTGCCAGCAGTTACATGGGACAATACGAGCAGTACTTC. It specifies CASSYMGQYEQYF.

V usage is TRBV2 and J usage is TRBJ1-2, with TRBD1 as a possible D gene (5 bases). Germline V CDR1 and CDR2: SNHLY, FYNNEI. The CDR3 spans 12 residues. Trimming took off 3 bases at V and 7 bases at J, with 9 bases between the two ends. The CDR3 coding sequence is TGTGCCAGCAGTGAGTGGGGCCCTGGCTACACCTTC. This translates into CASSEWGPGYTF. The full variable domain, its missing parts supplied by reference TRBV2 and TRBJ1-2, is EPEVTQTPSHQVTQMGQEVILRCVPISNHLYFYWYRQILGQKVEFLVSFYNNEISEKSEIFDDQFSVERPDGSNFTLKIRSTKLEDSAMYFCASSEWGPGYTFGSGTRLTVV.

This clone was detected a few times. The chain recombines TRBV2 with TRBJ2-1; TRBD1 is a possible D gene (5 bases). In germline, CDR1 is SNHLY, CDR2 FYNNEI. The CDR3 is 16 residues long. Trimming left V 3 bases short and J 6 bases short, with 18 bases between. In DNA form, the CDR3 reads TGTGCCAGCAGTGAGAGGCAGGGATGGGGCTTCAATGAGCAGTTCTTC. Translating gives CASSERQGWGFNEQFF.

The V and J genes are TRBV2 and TRBJ1-5; the D gene is possibly TRBD1 (6 bases). V was trimmed by 5 bases and J by 0 bases, leaving 11 bases between them. The CDR3 spans 15 residues. Germline values: CDR1 SNHLY, CDR2 FYNNEI. The CDR3 nucleotides read TGTGCCAGCAGTCCCGGACAGAATAGCAATCAGCCCCAGCATTTT. Translated: CASSPGQNSNQPQHF.

The V call is TRBV4-1, the J call TRBJ2-7, with D perhaps matching TRBD1 (6 bases). V was pared by 1 base and J by 4 bases, with 14 bases between. Germline V gene lookup returns CDR1 MGHRA and CDR2 YSYEKL. CDR3 length: 15 residues. CDR3 region: CASSQVHPGQYEQYF. CDR3 coding DNA: TGCGCCAGCAGCCAAGTACACCCGGGACAATACGAGCAGTACTTC.

The chain carries TRBV11-2 and TRBJ2-1; 8 positions agree with TRBD1. The CDR3 contains 13 residues. Germline trimming cut 5 bases from V and 4 bases from J; bases unmatched to any gene: 1. Germline values: CDR1 SGHAT, CDR2 FQNNGV. As DNA, the CDR3 is TGTGCCAGCAGCCGACAGGGGTACAATGAGCAGTTCTTC. Protein: CASSRQGYNEQFF.

V gene TRBV18 combines with J gene TRBJ1-4; the D gene is possibly TRBD1 (5 bases). V was shortened by 6 bases and J by 8 bases, with 16 bases between the two germline ends. Germline V gives CDR1 KGHSH, CDR2 LQKENI. CDR3 length: 14 amino acids. In DNA, the CDR3 is TGTGCCAGCTCTGCCGGGCACCCAGGGGAAAAACTGTTTTTT. This translates into CASSAGHPGEKLFF.

The chain's CDR3 is CASPSKGDRGPKNIQYF. The CDR3 region has the DNA TGTGCCAGCCCCTCTAAGGGGGACAGGGGGCCCAAAAACATTCAGTACTTC. This chain joins TRBV27 and TRBJ2-4; 12 nucleotides match TRBD1. The CDR3 runs 17 residues. V shed 8 bases and J 2 bases; nucleotides not matched to a gene: 10. Germline CDR1 is MNHEY and CDR2 is SMNVEV (reference sequence).

The sample holds one count of this clone. The chain carries TRBV5-1 and TRBJ2-2; D possibly corresponds to TRBD2 (6 bases). The V gene lost 5 bases and the J gene lost 5 bases, with 13 bases spanning the gap. Germline V gene data show CDR1 as SGHRS and CDR2 as YFSETQ. The CDR3 runs 14 residues. CDR3 nucleotide sequence: TGCGCCAGCAGAGGGACTCCGGCGACCGGGGAGCTGTTTTTT. Protein product: CASRGTPATGELFF.